This T cell receptor beta chain stems from a study of CD8 T cells in Susac syndrome. Study-level points and caveats: Total CD8+ repertoires held under 20 Susac-specific public clones, while CD8+ TEMRA repertoires held a few. Maximal CD8+ clonal expansion in Susac was observed within TEMRA cells and among active patients.

Negative isolation yielded CD8+ and CD4+ T cells; FACS enriched TEMRA cells. Comment on this clonotype: What it binds is not known.

The CDR3 length is 11 residues. V was shortened by 4 bases and J by 11 bases, with 9 bases between the two germline ends. Per the germline V gene, CDR1 is SGHDT and CDR2 is YYEEEE. The RNA, about 0.5 to 1 ug, was put through reverse transcription using random hexamers. An immunoSEQ multiplex PCR generated amplified TCR beta CDR3 products spanning 54 Vbeta and 13 Jbeta. A single record per CDR3 protein comes from TCRdb applying MiXCR to the immunoSEQ multiplex PCR reads. The sample lists roughly 86,000 distinct CDR3 sequences, approximately 96% occurring once. The chain combines TRBV5-6 with TRBJ2-2; D is possibly TRBD1 (5 bases). Sequences were obtained from CD8+ T cells from PBMCs. This clonotype originated in a human donor with Susac syndrome. The CDR3 loop is CASSVGVELFF. Written as DNA, the CDR3 is TGTGCCAGCAGCGTAGGGGTAGAGCTGTTTTTT.